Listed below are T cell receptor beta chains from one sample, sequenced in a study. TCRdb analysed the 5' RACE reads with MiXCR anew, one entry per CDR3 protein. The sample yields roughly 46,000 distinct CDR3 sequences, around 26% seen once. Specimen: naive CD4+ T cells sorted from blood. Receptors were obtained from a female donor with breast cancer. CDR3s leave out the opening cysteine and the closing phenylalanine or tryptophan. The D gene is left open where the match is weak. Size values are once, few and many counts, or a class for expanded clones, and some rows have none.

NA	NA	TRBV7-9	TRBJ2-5	ASSLEGGRIQETQY
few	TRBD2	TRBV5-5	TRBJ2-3	ASSQGLAGALLTDTQY
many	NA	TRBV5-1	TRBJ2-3	ASSLVADTQY
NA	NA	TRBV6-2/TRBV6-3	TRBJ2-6	ASSYGGGANVLT
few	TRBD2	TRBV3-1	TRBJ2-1	ASSPGLAGGGNEQF
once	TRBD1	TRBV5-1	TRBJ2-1	ASGLTPGGLYNEQF
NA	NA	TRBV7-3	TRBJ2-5	ASSQNRGEGETQY
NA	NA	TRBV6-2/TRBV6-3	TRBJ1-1	ASRPGTSGTEAF
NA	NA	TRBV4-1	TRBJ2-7	ASSRTRDGQYEQY
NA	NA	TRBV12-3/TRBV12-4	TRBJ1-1	ASSFGEAEAF
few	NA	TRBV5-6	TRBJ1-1	ASSLAAEAEAF
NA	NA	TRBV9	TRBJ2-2	ASSLTGIHTGELF
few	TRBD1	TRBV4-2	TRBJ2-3	ASSQAGTGAPDTQY
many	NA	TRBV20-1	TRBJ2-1	SASRASYNEQF
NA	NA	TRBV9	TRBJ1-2	ASSAAGTYGYT
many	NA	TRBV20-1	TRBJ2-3	SARSGAQGGDTQY
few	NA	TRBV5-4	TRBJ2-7	ASSLGTGTPSYEQY
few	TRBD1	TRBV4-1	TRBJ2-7	ASSQEGDRGAYEQY
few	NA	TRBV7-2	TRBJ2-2	ASSPQDTGELF
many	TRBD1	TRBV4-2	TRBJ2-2	ASSQDLGTGSAGELF
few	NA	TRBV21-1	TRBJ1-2	ASTDGQTGYT
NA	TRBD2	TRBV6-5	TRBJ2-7	ATSILAGDEQY
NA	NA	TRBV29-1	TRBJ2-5	SVVPGVQETQY
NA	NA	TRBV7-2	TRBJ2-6	ASGPPPNGANVLT
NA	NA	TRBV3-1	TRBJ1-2	ASSDGHYGYT
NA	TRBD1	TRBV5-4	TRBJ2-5	ASSSDRVRSLETQY
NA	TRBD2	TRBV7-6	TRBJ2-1	ASSFMAGGYNEQF
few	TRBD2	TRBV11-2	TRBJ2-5	ASSPWSGGAVETQY
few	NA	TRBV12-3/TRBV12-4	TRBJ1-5	ASSYGSRGANQPQH
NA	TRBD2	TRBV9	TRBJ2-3	ASSGTSGRQSTDAQY
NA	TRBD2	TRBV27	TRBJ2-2	ASILIGSGRATNTGELF
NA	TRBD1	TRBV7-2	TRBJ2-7	ASGIRQGGYEQY
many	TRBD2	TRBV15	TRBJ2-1	ATSRDLETSGRAYEQF
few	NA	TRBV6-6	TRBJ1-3	ASSPRSSGNTIY
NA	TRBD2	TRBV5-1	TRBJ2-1	ASSTLLAASSYNEQF
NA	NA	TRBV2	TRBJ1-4	ASTPPSLREREKLF
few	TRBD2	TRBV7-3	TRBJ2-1	ASSYIPASGDNEQF
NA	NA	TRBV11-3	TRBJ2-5	AGSLGGGDQETQY
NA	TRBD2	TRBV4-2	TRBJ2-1	ASSQVLAGGEQF
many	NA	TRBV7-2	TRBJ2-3	ASSLDGNTDTQY
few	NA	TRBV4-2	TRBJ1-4	ASSPGGTNEKLF
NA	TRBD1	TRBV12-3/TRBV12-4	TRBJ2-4	ASSWDRGNIQY
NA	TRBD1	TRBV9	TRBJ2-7	ASSTLPGQGGPYEQY
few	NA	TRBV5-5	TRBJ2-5	ASSLGGVGKETQY
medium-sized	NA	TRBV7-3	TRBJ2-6	ASSATASGANVLT
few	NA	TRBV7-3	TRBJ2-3	ASSSVRAGPGGDTQY
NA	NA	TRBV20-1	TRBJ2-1	SASTYSKSYNEQF